This T cell receptor beta chain was sequenced for a study of persistence of HIV-infected CD4 T cells. At the level of the study: CD4+ T cells responding to CMV or HIV-1 Gag were isolated.

Lysates of CMV-infected fibroblasts at 9 to 10 ug/mL stimulated these cells. Memory cells lacking CD40L and CD69 with high CD45RO were sorted. Undetectable plasma HIV-1 RNA below 50 copies/mL lasted at least 4 years. For around 20 hours, CD8-depleted PBMCs received anti-CD28/CD49d costimulation, a CD40-blocking antibody and enfuvirtide. This was the immunoSEQ version 4 assay in survey mode. Generated by immunoSEQ multiplex PCR, the TCRdb table keeps only in-frame clones and is missing some. The data show around 35,000 clones, approximately 80% seen once. In this sample, this clone turned up a few times. Its specificity is not known. Germline V gene data show CDR1 as SGDLS and CDR2 as YYNGEE. The V and J ends lost 6 bases and 5 bases respectively, with 9 bases between them. This CDR3 comprises 12 residues.

The gene calls are TRBV9 and TRBJ1-5; D might be TRBD1 (5 bases). The source material was CD4+ T cells sorted from PBMCs after approximately 19-hour stimulation, sampled from a patient who received antiretroviral therapy. The TCR comes from an adult man with HIV who was CMV-seropositive. Here the CDR3 reads CASNGAHQPQHF. The CDR3 nucleotides read TGTGCCAGCAATGGGGCCCATCAGCCCCAGCATTTT. The variable domain in full, completed from reference TRBV9 and TRBJ1-5, reads DSGVTQTPKHLITATGQRVTLRCSPRSGDLSVYWYQQSLDQGLQFLIQYYNGEERAKGNILERFSAQQFPDLHSELNLSSLELGDSALYFCASNGAHQPQHFGDGTRLSIL.